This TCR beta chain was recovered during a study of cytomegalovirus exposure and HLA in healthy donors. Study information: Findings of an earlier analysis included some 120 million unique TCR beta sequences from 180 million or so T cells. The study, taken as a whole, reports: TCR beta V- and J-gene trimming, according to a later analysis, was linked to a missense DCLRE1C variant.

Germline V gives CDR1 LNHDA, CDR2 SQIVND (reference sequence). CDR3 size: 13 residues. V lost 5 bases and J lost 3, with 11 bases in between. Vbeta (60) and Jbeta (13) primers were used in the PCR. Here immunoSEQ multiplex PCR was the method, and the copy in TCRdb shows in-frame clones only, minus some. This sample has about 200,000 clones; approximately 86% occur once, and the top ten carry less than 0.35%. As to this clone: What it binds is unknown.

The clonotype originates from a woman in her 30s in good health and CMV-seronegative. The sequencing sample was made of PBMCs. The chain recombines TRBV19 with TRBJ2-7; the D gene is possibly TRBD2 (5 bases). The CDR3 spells CASSAGIVYEQYF. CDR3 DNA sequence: TGTGCCAGTAGTGCGGGTATCGTCTACGAGCAGTACTTC.